One and the same sample provided the 9 T cell receptor beta chains below, sequenced in a study of blood T cell repertoires in COVID-19. Using immunoSEQ multiplex PCR, the repertoire was profiled, and TCRdb retains in-frame clones only, with some absent. The sample records around 150,000 clones, around 73% being singletons. Sequencing was done on a sample of peripheral blood. These TCRs come from a man in his 60s who had recovered from COVID-19.

V usage is TRBV5-8 and J usage is TRBJ1-6, with 7 bases aligning to TRBD1. V shed 5 bases, J shed 10 bases, and the junction held 9 bases outside the gene matches. Germline assignment: CDR1 SGHTS and CDR2 YDEGEE. This CDR3 spans 14 amino acids. The DNA for the CDR3 is TGTGCCAGCAGTTCGCCGGGACAGTCCTCACCCCTCCACTTT. This codes for CASSSPGQSSPLHF.

The chain combines TRBV15 with TRBJ2-1, with TRBD2 matching over 12 bases. Germline values: CDR1 LNHNV, CDR2 YYDKDF (reference sequence). The CDR3 runs 15 residues. Unmatched junction bases numbered 2, after V lost 1 base and J lost 7 bases. CDR3 nucleotides: TGTGCCACCAGCAGAGCCGGGACTAGCGGGAATGAGCAGTTCTTC. It yields the protein CATSRAGTSGNEQFF.

J is TRBJ2-1 and V is TRBV24-1, with 10 bases fitting TRBD2. This CDR3 has 15 amino acids. V trimming: 3 bases; J trimming: 7 bases; junction bases outside the gene matches: 5. The germline V gene has CDR1 KGHDR and CDR2 SFDVKD. CDR3 loop: CATSDPSGSPNEQFF. The CDR3, as DNA: TGTGCCACCAGTGATCCTAGCGGGAGTCCAAATGAGCAGTTCTTC.

The V and J genes are TRBV2 and TRBJ2-7; tentatively, D is TRBD2 (5 bases). Germline V lookup: CDR1 SNHLY, CDR2 FYNNEI. The CDR3 is 14 amino acids. Between the trimmed V and J ends, which lost 3 bases and 2 bases, there was a span of 11 bases. The DNA of the CDR3 is TGTGCCAGCAGTGAGTTGGGCGGGCCCTACGAGCAGTACTTC. It encodes CASSELGGPYEQYF.

The rearrangement links TRBV9 to TRBJ1-2; 8 bases match TRBD1. With V trimmed by 2 bases and J by 3 bases, 9 bases remained unmatched. CDR1 and CDR2 from the germline V gene are SGDLS and YYNGEE. This CDR3 spans 16 amino acids. CDR3 nucleotide sequence: TGTGCCAGCAGCGTCCCGGGACAGGAGAACTACTATGGCTACACCTTC. This gives the protein CASSVPGQENYYGYTF.

The chain has TRBV18 and TRBJ2-7; 11 bases align to TRBD1. V shed 0 bases, J shed 7 bases, and the junction held 8 bases outside the gene matches. The CDR3 totals 16 residues. Per the germline V gene, CDR1 is KGHSH and CDR2 is LQKENI. CDR3 in DNA: TGTGCCAGCTCACCACCGAGAGGACAGGGGGCGCAGGAGCAGTACTTC. The encoded protein is CASSPPRGQGAQEQYF.

This chain connects TRBV28 to TRBJ1-2; possible D gene TRBD1, 5 bases. The germline gives CDR1 MDHEN, CDR2 SYDVKM. There are 15 residues in the CDR3. The V gene lost 2 bases and the J gene lost 4 bases, with 14 bases spanning the gap. The CDR3 DNA follows: TGTGCCAGCAGTTTAGGGGCAGCCCCACGCTATGGCTACACCTTC. It specifies CASSLGAAPRYGYTF.

This chain uses TRBV7-8 with TRBJ2-1; 9 nucleotides align to TRBD2. The V gene end was trimmed by 4 bases and the J gene end by 3 bases; junction bases not matched to a gene: 7. Germline CDR1 and CDR2: SGHVS and FQNEAQ. This CDR3 is 16 amino acids long. This CDR3 reads CASSSVAGALYNEQFF. CDR3 DNA sequence: TGTGCCAGCAGCTCCGTAGCGGGAGCTCTCTACAATGAGCAGTTCTTC.

The chain couples TRBV6-5 to TRBJ1-4; D not certain. V was shortened by 5 bases and J by 0 bases, with 7 bases between the two germline ends. The CDR3 contains 14 residues. Germline values: CDR1 MNHEY, CDR2 SVGAGI. The DNA for the CDR3 is TGTGCCAGCAGTCCTCGGGCAACTAATGAAAAACTGTTTTTT. This codes for CASSPRATNEKLFF.